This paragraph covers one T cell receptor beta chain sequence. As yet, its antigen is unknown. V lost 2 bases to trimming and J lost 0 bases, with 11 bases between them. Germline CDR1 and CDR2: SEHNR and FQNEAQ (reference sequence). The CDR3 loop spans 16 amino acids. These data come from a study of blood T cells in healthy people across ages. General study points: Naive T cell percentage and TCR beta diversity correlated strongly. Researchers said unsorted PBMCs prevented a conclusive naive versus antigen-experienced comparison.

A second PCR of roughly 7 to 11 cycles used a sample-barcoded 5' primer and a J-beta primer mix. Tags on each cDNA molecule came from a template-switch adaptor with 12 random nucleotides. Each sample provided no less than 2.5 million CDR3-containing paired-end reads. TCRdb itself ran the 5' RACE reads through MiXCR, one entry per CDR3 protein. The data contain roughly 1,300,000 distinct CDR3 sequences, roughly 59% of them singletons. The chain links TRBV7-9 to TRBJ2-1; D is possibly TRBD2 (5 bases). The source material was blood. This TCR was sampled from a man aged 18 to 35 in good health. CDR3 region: CASSLPVTSSYNEQFF. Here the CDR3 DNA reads TGTGCCAGCAGCTTACCGGTAACTAGCTCCTACAATGAGCAGTTCTTC.